This TCR beta chain emerged from a study of T cell repertoires in cytomegalovirus infection. About the research overall: An indication of both CMV infection and matching HLA type came from public TCR beta signatures.

The study, taken as a whole, reports: Summed frequency of public TCR beta families distinguished CMV carriers with the relevant HLA.

This CDR3 has 13 amino acids. V was shortened by 1 base and J by 2 bases, with 5 bases between the two germline ends. TCRdb processed the reads anew with MiXCR; each CDR3 protein has one entry. The sample has around 120,000 distinct CDR3 sequences, 8% to 9% seen once. This clonotype was recorded at least ten times. The antigen remains unidentified. This TCR was sampled from a human donor in good health (CMV status not recorded). Some clones in this sample may be carry-over from other donors' samples. The chain links TRBV12-3 or TRBV12-4 to TRBJ1-1; D is unclear. Specimen: PBMCs. CDR3 in amino acids: CASSLVYNTEAFF. The CDR3 DNA reads TGTGCCAGCAGTTTAGTCTATAACACTGAAGCTTTCTTT.